This passage covers 16 T cell receptor beta chains from one sample sequenced in a study of shared clonotypes between healthy human individuals. TCRdb keeps only in-frame clones here, not all; method: immunoSEQ multiplex PCR. The table shows 2.3 million or so clones, with more than 80% occurring only once. Sequencing used naive CD4+ T cells from PBMCs. Subset here: CD45RA+ positively selected. The receptors derive from a man aged 18-30 years in good health. Some clones in this sample may be carry-over from other donors' samples.

The V call is TRBV5-8, the J call TRBJ2-5; TRBD2 is a possible D gene (7 bases). CDR1 and CDR2 from the germline V gene are SGHTS and YDEGEE. Trimming shortened V by 0 bases and J by 7 bases, and 10 bases separated the two germline ends. This CDR3 region has 13 residues. The CDR3 nucleotides are TGTGCCAGCAGCTTGGCGGGGGGCCCGACCCAGTACTTC. This encodes CASSLAGGPTQYF. Full variable domain (remainder filled in from reference TRBV5-8 and TRBJ2-5): EAGVTQSPTHLIKTRGQQATLRCSPISGHTSVYWYQQALGLGLQFLLWYDEGEERNRGNFPPRFSGRQFPNYSSELNVNALELEDSALYLCASSLAGGPTQYFGPGTRLLVL.

This clone was seen more than once but under ten times. Different DNA sequences within this sample yield the same CDR3. This chain connects TRBV2 to TRBJ1-5, with 7 bases identical to TRBD1. The CDR3 extends over 15 amino acids. J lost 0 bases, V lost 4 bases, and 3 bases had no gene match. Germline values: CDR1 SNHLY, CDR2 FYNNEI. This CDR3 is CASSGGTVSNQPQHF. CDR3 DNA sequence: TGTGCCAGCAGTGGAGGGACAGTTAGCAATCAGCCCCAGCATTTT.

The chain employs TRBV18 and TRBJ1-1; TRBD1 matches 7 bases. Trimming at V came to 5 bases and at J to 2 bases, leaving 14 bases not matched to a gene. From germline, CDR1 is KGHSH and CDR2 LQKENI. CDR3 length: 17 residues. The CDR3 region is CASSFLSLQGPNTEAFF. CDR3 DNA: TGTGCCAGCTCATTCTTATCCTTACAGGGGCCCAACACTGAAGCTTTCTTT.

The chain employs TRBV6-1 and TRBJ2-7, with D tentatively TRBD2 (6 bases). CDR3 length equals 12 residues. The V gene's germline CDR1 is MNHNS and CDR2 SASEGT. V was trimmed by 4 bases and J by 4 bases, leaving 8 bases between them. In DNA, the CDR3 is TGTGCCAGCAGTGTCCGGGAGTACGAGCAGTACTTC. Translated, it gives CASSVREYEQYF.

The V call is TRBV7-7, the J call TRBJ1-4; 8 bases are shared with TRBD1. Germline loops: CDR1 SSHAT, CDR2 FNYEAQ (reference sequence). The CDR3 is 14 residues long. The V and J ends lost 4 bases and 6 bases, in that order; junction bases with no gene match: 4. In DNA form, the CDR3 reads TGTGCCAGCAGCTCGGACAGGGATGATGAAAAACTGTTTTTT. As protein: CASSSDRDDEKLFF.

The chain is built from TRBV7-8 and TRBJ2-1, with 7 bases fitting TRBD1. V gave up 1 base and J gave up 10 bases; unmatched junction bases: 7. The germline gives CDR1 SGHVS, CDR2 FQNEAQ. This CDR3 spans 14 amino acids. The CDR3 sequence is CASSLGTGVGEQFF. Written as DNA, the CDR3 is TGTGCCAGCAGCTTAGGAACAGGGGTGGGAGAGCAGTTCTTC.

With respect to this clone: The same CDR3 can be traced to other DNA sequences in this sample. The chain is built from TRBV5-1 and TRBJ2-7; D gene unclear. V was cut by 3 bases and J by 6 bases, with 7 bases left in between. This CDR3 has 11 residues. Germline assignment: CDR1 SGHRS and CDR2 YFSETQ. The CDR3: CASSSPGEQYF. CDR3 DNA sequence: TGCGCCAGCAGCTCCCCGGGCGAGCAGTACTTC. The variable domain in full, with the rest retrieved from reference TRBV5-1 and TRBJ2-7, is KAGVTQTPRYLIKTRGQQVTLSCSPISGHRSVSWYQQTPGQGLQFLFEYFSETQRNKGNFPGRFSGRQFSNSRSEMNVSTLELGDSALYLCASSSPGEQYFGPGTRLTVT.

This chain uses TRBV11-2 with TRBJ1-2, with a weak D call TRBD1 (5 bases). The CDR3 has 15 residues. Germline V gene lookup returns CDR1 SGHAT and CDR2 FQNNGV. Trimming pared 4 bases from V and 5 bases from J, leaving 17 bases between. The CDR3 bases are TGTGCCAGCAGCTCCCGCCAGGGAGGGTGGTATGGCTACACCTTC. Translating it yields CASSSRQGGWYGYTF.

This rearrangement joins TRBV7-8 to TRBJ2-7, with 10 positions matching TRBD1. The trim removed 2 bases at V and 5 bases at J, leaving 6 bases unmatched. From germline, CDR1 is SGHVS and CDR2 FQNEAQ. The length of the CDR3 is 15 residues. This CDR3 is CASSLTGTGDHEQYF. CDR3 nucleotides: TGTGCCAGCAGCTTAACCGGGACAGGGGACCACGAGCAGTACTTC.

The chain links TRBV27 to TRBJ1-2; 7 bases fit TRBD1. J lost 7 bases, V lost 2 bases, and 4 bases had no gene match. The CDR3 consists of 13 residues. Germline-derived CDR1 and CDR2 are MNHEY and SMNVEV (reference sequence). The chain's CDR3 is CASSLLQGTGYTF. CDR3 nucleotide sequence: TGTGCCAGCAGTTTACTACAGGGGACTGGCTACACCTTC.

The rearrangement joins TRBV7-9 to TRBJ2-1; 8 nucleotides line up with TRBD2. CDR3 length: 15 residues. In germline, CDR1 is SEHNR, CDR2 FQNEAQ (reference sequence). The V and J ends lost 2 bases and 10 bases, in that order; junction bases with no gene match: 10. The CDR3 loop is CASSLTSGYSGEQFF. Written as DNA, the CDR3 is TGTGCCAGCAGCTTAACTAGCGGCTATAGCGGGGAGCAGTTCTTC.

The rearrangement links TRBV27 to TRBJ1-5; D unclear. The CDR3 totals 16 residues. From germline, CDR1 is MNHEY and CDR2 SMNVEV (reference sequence). V lost 1 base and J lost 6, with 16 bases in between. Written as DNA, the CDR3 is TGTGCCAGCAGTTTATTTTTGGGGAAAAAGGGTCAGCCCCAGCATTTT. Its protein is CASSLFLGKKGQPQHF.

The chain employs TRBV25-1 and TRBJ2-7; TRBD2 aligns across 13 bases. This CDR3 has 16 residues. Germline V gives CDR1 MGHDK, CDR2 SYGVNS. V lost 3 bases to trimming and J lost 7 bases; unmatched junction nucleotides: 9. This chain's CDR3 is CASSESGLAGAREQYF. The DNA for the CDR3 is TGTGCCAGCAGTGAGTCCGGACTAGCGGGAGCTCGGGAGCAGTACTTC.

This chain joins TRBV7-8 and TRBJ2-1, with 8 bases matching TRBD2. CDR1 and CDR2 (germline): SGHVS, FQNEAQ. V shed 6 bases, J shed 0 bases, and the junction held 4 bases outside the gene matches. The length of the CDR3 is 15 residues. CDR3 region: CASRGGTSSYNEQFF. CDR3 in DNA: TGTGCCAGCAGGGGGGGGACTAGCTCCTACAATGAGCAGTTCTTC.

In regard to this clone: Other DNA variants within this sample encode the same CDR3. The J gene is TRBJ2-3, the V gene TRBV18; D not certain. The germline V and J ends were trimmed by 2 bases and 1 base, with 7 bases remaining between them. In germline, CDR1 is KGHSH, CDR2 LQKENI. The CDR3 consists of 14 residues. The CDR3 DNA follows: TGTGCCAGCTCACCAAGTGGGGGCACAGATACGCAGTATTTT. Translating it yields CASSPSGGTDTQYF.

The count of this clone is one. The chain uses TRBV5-6 and TRBJ1-1; TRBD1 is a possible D gene (5 bases). Trimming took 0 bases from V and 1 from J, leaving 13 bases between them. The CDR3 is 16 amino acids. Per the germline V gene, CDR1 is SGHDT and CDR2 is YYEEEE. The CDR3, as DNA: TGTGCCAGCAGCTTGGTAGGGGATACAGAGAACACTGAAGCTTTCTTT. Translating gives CASSLVGDTENTEAFF.